This T cell receptor (beta chain) derives from a study of regulatory T cells in long-lasting Graves disease. Relying on iRepertoire HTBI primers and Arm-PCR of CDR3 regions, the team built TCR beta libraries. From the multiplex PCR reads, TCRdb called clonotypes with MiXCR, one entry per CDR3 protein. The table has 310,000 or so distinct CDR3 sequences, around 21% seen once. This clonotype was seen more than once but under ten times. Time point denoted: persistent/refractory GD, antithyroid drugs over 5 years with positive TRAb. PBMC RNA served as the TCR library source. The receptor was isolated from a female donor with Graves disease. Specimen: peripheral blood mononuclear cells (PBMCs), collected when the disease was refractory, from a patient treated with antithyroid drugs.

The CDR3 reads CASSPHRVNQPQHF. CDR3 DNA sequence: TGTGCCAGCAGCCCTCACAGGGTTAATCAGCCCCAGCATTTT. The V gene is TRBV7-2, the J gene TRBJ1-5, with a tentative D call TRBD1 (6 bases). The CDR3 runs to 14 residues. V was shortened by 5 bases and J by 4 bases, with 12 bases between the two germline ends. The V gene's germline CDR1 is SGHTA and CDR2 FQGNSA.